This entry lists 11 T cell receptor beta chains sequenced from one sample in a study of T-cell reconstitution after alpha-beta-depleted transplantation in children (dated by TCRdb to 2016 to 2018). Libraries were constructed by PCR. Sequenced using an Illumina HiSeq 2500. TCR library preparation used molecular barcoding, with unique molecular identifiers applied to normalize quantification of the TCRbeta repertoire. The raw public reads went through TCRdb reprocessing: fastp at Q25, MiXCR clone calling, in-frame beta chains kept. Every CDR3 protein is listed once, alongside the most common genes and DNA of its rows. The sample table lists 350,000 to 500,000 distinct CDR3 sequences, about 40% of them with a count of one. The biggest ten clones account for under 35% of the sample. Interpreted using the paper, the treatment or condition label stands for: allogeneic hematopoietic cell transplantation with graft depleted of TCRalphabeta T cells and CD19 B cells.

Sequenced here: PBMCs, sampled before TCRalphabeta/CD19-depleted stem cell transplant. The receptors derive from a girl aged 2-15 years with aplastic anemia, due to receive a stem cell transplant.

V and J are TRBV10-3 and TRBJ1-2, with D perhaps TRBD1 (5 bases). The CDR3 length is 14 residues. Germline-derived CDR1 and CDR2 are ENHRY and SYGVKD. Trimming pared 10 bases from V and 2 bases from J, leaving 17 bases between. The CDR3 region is CASGEQEPNYGYTF. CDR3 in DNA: TGTGCCAGCGGGGAACAGGAGCCCAACTATGGCTACACCTTC.

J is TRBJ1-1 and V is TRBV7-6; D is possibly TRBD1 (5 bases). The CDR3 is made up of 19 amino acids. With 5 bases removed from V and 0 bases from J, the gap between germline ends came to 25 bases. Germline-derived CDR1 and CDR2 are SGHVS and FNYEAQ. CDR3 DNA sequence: TGTGCCAGCAGCCATAGGGTGTTTGGGGGAGAGGTCTTGAACACTGAAGCTTTCTTT. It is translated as CASSHRVFGGEVLNTEAFF.

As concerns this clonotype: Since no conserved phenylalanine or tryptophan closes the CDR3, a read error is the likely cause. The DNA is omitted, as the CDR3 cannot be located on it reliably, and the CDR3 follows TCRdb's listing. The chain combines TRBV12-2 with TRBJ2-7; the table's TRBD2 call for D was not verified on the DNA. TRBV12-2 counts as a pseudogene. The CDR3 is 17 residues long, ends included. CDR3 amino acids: CASREKWGTSESYEQYI.

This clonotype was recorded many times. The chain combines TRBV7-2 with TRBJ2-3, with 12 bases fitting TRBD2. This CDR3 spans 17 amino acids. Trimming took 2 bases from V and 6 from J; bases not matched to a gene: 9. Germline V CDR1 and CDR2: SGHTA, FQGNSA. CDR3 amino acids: CASSLRRLAGEEDTQYF. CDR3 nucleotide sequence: TGTGCCAGCAGCTTAAGGAGACTAGCGGGAGAAGAGGATACGCAGTATTTT.

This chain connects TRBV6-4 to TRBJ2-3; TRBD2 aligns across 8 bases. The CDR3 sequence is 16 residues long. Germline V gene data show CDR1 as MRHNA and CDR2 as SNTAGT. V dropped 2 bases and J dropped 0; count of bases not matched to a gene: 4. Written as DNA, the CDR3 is TGTGCCAGCAGTGACGGAGCGGGGGATAGCACAGATACGCAGTATTTT. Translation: CASSDGAGDSTDTQYF.

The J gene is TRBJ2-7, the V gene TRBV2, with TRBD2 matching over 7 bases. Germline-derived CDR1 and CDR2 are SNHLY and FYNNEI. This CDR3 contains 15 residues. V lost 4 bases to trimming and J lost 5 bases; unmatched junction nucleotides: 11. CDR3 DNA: TGTGCCAGCAGTGCACTGCGGGAGTCAGCCGACGAGCAGTACTTC. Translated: CASSALRESADEQYF.

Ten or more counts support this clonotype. The CDR3 nucleotides are TGCAGCGTTGATCGCCGGACTAGCGGTACCGGGGAGCTGTTTTTT. Residues: CSVDRRTSGTGELFF. V and J are TRBV29-1 and TRBJ2-2, with 10 bases identical to TRBD2. Germline assignment: CDR1 SQVTM and CDR2 ANQGSEA. V was clipped by 3 bases and J by 5 bases; unmatched bases: 6. The CDR3 consists of 15 residues.

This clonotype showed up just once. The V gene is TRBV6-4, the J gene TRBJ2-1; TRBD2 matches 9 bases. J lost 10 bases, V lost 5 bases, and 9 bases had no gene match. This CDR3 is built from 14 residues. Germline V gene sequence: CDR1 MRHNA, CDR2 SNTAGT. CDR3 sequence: CASSPTSGRGEQFF. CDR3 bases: TGTGCCAGCAGTCCGACTAGCGGCCGGGGGGAGCAGTTCTTC.

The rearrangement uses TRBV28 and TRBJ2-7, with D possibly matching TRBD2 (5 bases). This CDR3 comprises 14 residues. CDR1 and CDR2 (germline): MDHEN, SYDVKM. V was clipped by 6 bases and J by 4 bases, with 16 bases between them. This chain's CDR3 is CASSRAGRTYEQYF. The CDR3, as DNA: TGTGCCAGCAGCAGAGCTGGACGGACTTACGAGCAGTACTTC.

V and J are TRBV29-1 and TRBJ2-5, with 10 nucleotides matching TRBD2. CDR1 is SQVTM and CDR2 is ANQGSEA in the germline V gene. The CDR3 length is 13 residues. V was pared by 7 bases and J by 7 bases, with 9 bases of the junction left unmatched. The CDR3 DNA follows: TGCAGCGCAGCTAGCGGGGGCCTCTTGACCCAGTACTTC. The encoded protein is CSAASGGLLTQYF.

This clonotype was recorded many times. CDR3: CSVVGRGVAYGYTF. The CDR3 DNA reads as TGCAGCGTTGTGGGTAGGGGGGTGGCCTATGGCTACACCTTC. This chain joins TRBV29-1 and TRBJ1-2, with D possibly being TRBD1 (6 bases). Germline lookup yields CDR1 SQVTM and CDR2 ANQGSEA. Trimming took 4 bases from V and 4 from J, leaving 16 bases between them. This CDR3 is built from 14 residues.